The next 5 T cell receptor beta chains were all read from a single sample in a study of blood T cell repertoires in COVID-19. Using immunoSEQ multiplex PCR, the repertoire was profiled, and TCRdb retains in-frame clones only, with some absent. The data contain about 200,000 clones, approximately 91% of them singletons. Sequencing was carried out using peripheral blood. The receptors were sampled from a man younger than 35 with active or convalescent COVID-19.

The chain recombines TRBV19 with TRBJ2-1; 10 nucleotides line up with TRBD2. This CDR3 has 14 amino acids. Germline V gene data show CDR1 as LNHDA and CDR2 as SQIVND (reference sequence). Unmatched junction bases numbered 4, after V lost 5 bases and J lost 6 bases. DNA for the CDR3: TGTGCCAGTAGTCTGGCTAGCGGGAGCAATGAGCAGTTCTTC. This encodes CASSLASGSNEQFF.

This rearrangement joins TRBV12-3 or TRBV12-4 to TRBJ2-5; D is possibly TRBD1 (5 bases). V lost 6 bases, J lost 1 base, and 6 bases lay in between. The CDR3 sequence is 12 residues long. CDR3 residues: CASRGLQETQYF. Written as DNA, the CDR3 is TGTGCCAGCAGGGGGCTCCAAGAGACCCAGTACTTC.

The CDR3 nucleotides are TGCAGCGTTGATCTAGCGGGGGTCCCGGTGCAGTACTTC. It yields the protein CSVDLAGVPVQYF. The chain carries TRBV29-1 and TRBJ2-7; 10 positions agree with TRBD2. Germline CDR1 is SQVTM and CDR2 is ANQGSEA. V gave up 3 bases and J gave up 9 bases; unmatched junction bases: 8. CDR3 size: 13 residues.

This clone appeared once. The chain employs TRBV5-1 and TRBJ1-3, with TRBD1 matching 8 bases. The junction had 7 bases not matched to a gene; V was cut back by 4 bases and J by 1 base. Germline V gene lookup returns CDR1 SGHRS and CDR2 YFSETQ. The CDR3 loop spans 16 amino acids. CDR3 DNA: TGCGCCAGCAGCGTTGGTCAGGGGGCTTCTGGAAACACCATATATTTT. This codes for CASSVGQGASGNTIYF.

DNA of the CDR3: TGTGCCGGCTCGGGACAGGGCAGTCAGCCCCAGCATTTT. It encodes CAGSGQGSQPQHF. The chain couples TRBV6-5 to TRBJ1-5, with TRBD1 matching over 9 bases. There are 13 residues in the CDR3. Trimming took 11 bases from V and 6 from J; bases not matched to a gene: 8. Germline V gene sequence: CDR1 MNHEY, CDR2 SVGAGI.